The next 10 T cell receptor beta chains were all read from a single sample in a study of blood T cell repertoires in COVID-19. TCRdb's copy holds only in-frame clones and misses some; the assay was immunoSEQ multiplex PCR. Among about 280,000 clones, 75% to 90% were seen once, and the ten largest hold roughly 2.6%. The material sequenced was PBMCs or T cells enriched from blood (not recorded which). The receptors here all came from a woman in her fifties or sixties who had recovered from COVID-19.

The rearrangement joins TRBV9 to TRBJ2-1; 7 bases line up with TRBD2. CDR3 length: 14 amino acids. CDR1 is SGDLS and CDR2 is YYNGEE in the germline V gene. V was clipped by 6 bases and J by 6 bases; unmatched bases: 9. CDR3 DNA sequence: TGTGCCAGCAATCCGGGGGGAACACTCAATGAGCAGTTCTTC. Amino acid sequence: CASNPGGTLNEQFF.

V gene TRBV21-1 combines with J gene TRBJ1-3; no DNA check was done on the table's D call, TRBD1. TRBV21-1 is termed a pseudogene. CDR3 length: 17 amino acids. The DNA of the CDR3 is TGTGCCAGCAGCGCCATGACACAGGAGTACTCTGGAAACACCATATATTTT. As protein: CASSAMTQEYSGNTIYF.

This chain joins TRBV30 and TRBJ1-5; weak D call: TRBD1 (5 bases). This CDR3 has 17 amino acids. The germline gives CDR1 GTSNPN, CDR2 SVGIG (reference sequence). Trimming took off 0 bases at V and 1 base at J, with 16 bases between the two ends. In nucleotides, the CDR3 is TGTGCCTGGAGTGTAAGGTTCGGGGGTAGGAGCAATCAGCCCCAGCATTTT. This gives the protein CAWSVRFGGRSNQPQHF. Full variable domain (missing parts from reference TRBV30 and TRBJ1-5): SQTIHQWPATLVQPVGSPLSLECTVEGTSNPNLYWYRQAAGRGLQLLFYSVGIGQISSEVPQNLSASRPQDRQFILSSKKLLLSDSGFYLCAWSVRFGGRSNQPQHFGDGTRLSIL.

CDR3: CASSSRAGTSYGEQFF. CDR3 DNA sequence: TGTGCCAGCAGCTCCAGAGCCGGGACTAGCTACGGTGAGCAGTTCTTC. This sequence joins TRBV7-2 and TRBJ2-1, with TRBD2 matching 9 bases. Germline V gene lookup returns CDR1 SGHTA and CDR2 FQGNSA. V was clipped by 4 bases and J by 9 bases; unmatched bases: 13. CDR3 size: 16 residues.

This clone was counted between two and nine times. The chain combines TRBV7-6 with TRBJ2-7; TRBD1 matches at 11 bases. Looked up from germline, CDR1 is SGHVS and CDR2 is FNYEAQ. This CDR3 has 15 residues. The V and J ends lost 5 bases and 0 bases, in that order; junction bases with no gene match: 3. CDR3 loop: CASSLGTGGSYEQYF. CDR3 coding DNA: TGTGCCAGCAGCCTTGGGACAGGGGGCTCCTACGAGCAGTACTTC.

A few counts support this clone. The J gene is TRBJ1-2, the V gene TRBV4-1, with D possibly being TRBD1 (5 bases). The CDR3 covers 18 residues. Trimming removed 5 bases at V and 7 bases at J, with 29 bases between. CDR1 is MGHRA and CDR2 is YSYEKL in the germline V gene. CDR3 in DNA: TGCGCCAGCAGCGCTCCCCCCGGGGGATCCAGAGGTCTCGGTGGCTACACCTTC. It is translated as CASSAPPGGSRGLGGYTF.

The chain links TRBV11-2 to TRBJ1-3; TRBD1 might be the D (6 bases). This CDR3 has 17 amino acids. Germline values: CDR1 SGHAT, CDR2 FQNNGV. Trimming stripped 5 bases from V and 0 bases from J, with 17 bases between. CDR3 sequence: CASSVVLDSYSGNTIYF. In DNA form, the CDR3 reads TGTGCCAGCAGCGTGGTATTGGACAGCTACTCTGGAAACACCATATATTTT.

This CDR3 reads CATSSGGAGANVLTF. DNA of the CDR3: TGTGCCACCAGTTCGGGGGGGGCTGGGGCCAACGTCCTGACTTTC. This chain joins TRBV24-1 and TRBJ2-6; 8 bases match TRBD2. Germline V lookup: CDR1 KGHDR, CDR2 SFDVKD. The CDR3 has 15 residues. The trim removed 6 bases at V and 2 bases at J, leaving 2 bases unmatched.

V and J are TRBV5-5 and TRBJ1-1; no firm D call. The V gene's germline CDR1 is SGHKS and CDR2 YYEKEE (reference sequence). The CDR3 has 13 amino acids. Trimming took 4 bases from V and 1 from J, leaving 8 bases between them. CDR3 in DNA: TGTGCCAGCAGCCTACCTCCGAACACTGAAGCTTTCTTT. This translates into CASSLPPNTEAFF.

The genes are TRBV6-5 and TRBJ1-2, with a tentative D call TRBD1 (5 bases). CDR1 and CDR2 (germline): MNHEY, SVGAGI. The CDR3 covers 14 residues. V was shortened by 5 bases and J by 0 bases, with 10 bases between the two germline ends. The DNA of the CDR3 is TGTGCCAGCAGTCGACAGATGACTAACTATGGCTACACCTTC. It yields the protein CASSRQMTNYGYTF.